This T cell receptor beta chain appears in the sequencing data of a study of shared clonotypes between healthy human individuals. Study-wide findings and caveats: Non-shared clonotypes had lower generation probabilities than clonotypes shared by all four sorted-subset donors. Investigators expected sequencing depth to affect clonotype sharing among donors.

Per the authors' pipeline: ImmunoSEQ gave junction-only sequences without quality scores, so filtering differed. Clones were read by immunoSEQ multiplex PCR, and TCRdb kept only the in-frame ones, dropping some. The V and J calls and the clone size are those of that table, but D and trimming were determined from the DNA. This table has about 2 million clones, around 96% appearing once. Trimming took off 2 bases at V and 6 bases at J, with 8 bases between the two ends. The length of the CDR3 is 12 residues. CDR1 is MNHEY, CDR2 SVGAGI, per germline. Naive CD8 cells comprised CD45RO-negative, CCR7-positively selected cells, excluding terminally differentiated effector memory CD45RA+ cells. Nashville, Tennessee was home to all donors, who were Caucasian adults. Notes on this clone: Its specificity is not known.

Material for sequencing was naive CD8+ T cells sorted from blood. V gene TRBV6-5 combines with J gene TRBJ2-7; D is ambiguous. The receptor was derived from a man between 18 and 29 years old in good health. The CDR3 loop is CASSYQSGEQYF. CDR3 DNA sequence: TGTGCCAGCAGTTACCAGTCTGGCGAGCAGTACTTC.